This T cell receptor (beta chain) was sequenced during a study of neurological immune-mediated disorders. Study findings and constraints: The highest TCR clonal expansion occurred in HTLV-1-associated myelopathy; multiple sclerosis fell below healthy controls.

Trimming cost V 0 bases and J 7 bases, with 18 bases left between them. The CDR3 is 15 amino acids. Germline loops: CDR1 DFQATT, CDR2 SNEGSKA (reference sequence). By 5'RACE with 10-nucleotide random UMIs, the cDNA was made. TCRdb reprocessed the 5' RACE reads via MiXCR and lists one record per CDR3 protein. This sample has about 33,000 distinct CDR3 sequences, with approximately 1.4% found just once. From 2 million PBMCs stored at -80 C, the unsorted libraries were generated. This clonotype was seen ten or more times. Its antigen remains unidentified. The chain has TRBV20-1 and TRBJ1-2, with D uncertain. The sample consisted of PBMCs. The TCR comes from a woman in her 30s with multiple sclerosis. CDR3 nucleotides: TGCAGTGCTAGAGATAACGGCAGGAGTACGGGTGGCTACACCTTC. This encodes CSARDNGRSTGGYTF.